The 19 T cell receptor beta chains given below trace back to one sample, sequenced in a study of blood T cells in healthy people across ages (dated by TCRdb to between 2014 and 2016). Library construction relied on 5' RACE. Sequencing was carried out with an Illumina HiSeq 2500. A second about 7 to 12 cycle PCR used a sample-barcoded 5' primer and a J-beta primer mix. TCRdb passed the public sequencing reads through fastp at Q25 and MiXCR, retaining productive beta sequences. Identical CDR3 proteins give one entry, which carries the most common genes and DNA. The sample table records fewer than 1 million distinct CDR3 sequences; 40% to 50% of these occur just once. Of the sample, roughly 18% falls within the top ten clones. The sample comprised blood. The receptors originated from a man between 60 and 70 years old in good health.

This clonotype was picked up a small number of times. The CDR3 sequence: CASSESTAGLYDTQYF. CDR3 bases: TGTGCCAGCAGTGAATCGACCGCGGGACTATACGATACGCAGTATTTT. The chain recombines TRBV2 with TRBJ2-3; 7 bases map to TRBD2. Germline trimming cut 2 bases from V and 6 bases from J; bases unmatched to any gene: 11. The CDR3 contains 16 residues. CDR1 is SNHLY and CDR2 is FYNNEI in the germline V gene.

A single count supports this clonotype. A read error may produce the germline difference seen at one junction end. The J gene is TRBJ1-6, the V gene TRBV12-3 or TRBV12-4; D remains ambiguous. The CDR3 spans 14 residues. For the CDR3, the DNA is TGTGCCAGCAGTGTAGTAGGTAGTAATTCGCCCCTCCACTTT. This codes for CASSVVGSNSPLHF.

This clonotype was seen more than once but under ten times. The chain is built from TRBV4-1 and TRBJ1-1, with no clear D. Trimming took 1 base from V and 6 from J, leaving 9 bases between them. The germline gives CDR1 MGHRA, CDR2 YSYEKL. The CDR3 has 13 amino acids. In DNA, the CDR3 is TGCGCCAGCAGCCAAGGGCGAGTGGCTGAAGCTTTCTTT. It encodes CASSQGRVAEAFF.

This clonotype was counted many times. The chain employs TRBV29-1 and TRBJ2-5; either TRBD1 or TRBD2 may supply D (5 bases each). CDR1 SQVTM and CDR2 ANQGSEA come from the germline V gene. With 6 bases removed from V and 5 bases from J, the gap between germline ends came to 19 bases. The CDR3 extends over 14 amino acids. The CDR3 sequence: CSVDPGRLWETQYF. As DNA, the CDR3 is TGCAGCGTGGATCCGGGACGGTTGTGGGAGACCCAGTACTTC.

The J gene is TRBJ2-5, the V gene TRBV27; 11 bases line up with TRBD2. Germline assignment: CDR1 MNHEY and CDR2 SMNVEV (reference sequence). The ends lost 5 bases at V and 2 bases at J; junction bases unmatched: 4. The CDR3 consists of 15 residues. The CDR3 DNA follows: TGTGCCAGCAGTGCGACTAGCGGGGATCAAGAGACCCAGTACTTC. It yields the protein CASSATSGDQETQYF.

The CDR3 spells CASSYPTEGYTF. The CDR3 DNA reads as TGTGCCAGCAGTTACCCCACGGAAGGCTACACCTTC. This chain uses TRBV6-2 or TRBV6-3 with TRBJ1-2; D is undetermined. Deletions cut 2 bases from V and 8 bases from J, with 9 bases between. Germline V gives CDR1 MNHEY, CDR2 SVGEGT. This CDR3 comprises 12 residues.

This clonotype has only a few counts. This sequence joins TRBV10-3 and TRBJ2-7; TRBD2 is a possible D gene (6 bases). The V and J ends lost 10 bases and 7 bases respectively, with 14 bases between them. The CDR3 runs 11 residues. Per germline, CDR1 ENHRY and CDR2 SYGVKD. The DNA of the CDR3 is TGTGCCACCGCCGGGAGCTCGGAGCAGTACTTC. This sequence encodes CATAGSSEQYF.

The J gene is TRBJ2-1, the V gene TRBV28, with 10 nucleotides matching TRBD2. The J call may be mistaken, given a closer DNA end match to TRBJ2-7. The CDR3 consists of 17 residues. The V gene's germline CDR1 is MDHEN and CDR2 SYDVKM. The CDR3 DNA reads TGTGCCAGCAGTCTAATAGCGGGGGGAGGATCCTACAATGAGCAGTACTTC. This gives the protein CASSLIAGGGSYNEQYF.

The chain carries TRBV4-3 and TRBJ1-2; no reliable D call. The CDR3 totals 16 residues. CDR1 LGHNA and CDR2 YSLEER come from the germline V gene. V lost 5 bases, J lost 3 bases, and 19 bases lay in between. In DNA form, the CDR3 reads TGCGCCAGCAGCGCCCGGCTTGTGGGGAACGACTATGGCTACACCTTC. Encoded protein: CASSARLVGNDYGYTF.

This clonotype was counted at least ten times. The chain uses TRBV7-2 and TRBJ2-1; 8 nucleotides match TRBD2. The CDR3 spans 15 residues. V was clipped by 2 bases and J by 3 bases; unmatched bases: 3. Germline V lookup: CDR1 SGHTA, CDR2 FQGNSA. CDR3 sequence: CASSLNAGGYNEQFF. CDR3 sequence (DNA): TGTGCCAGCAGCTTAAATGCGGGGGGCTACAATGAGCAGTTCTTC. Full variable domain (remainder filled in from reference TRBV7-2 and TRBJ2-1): GAGVSQSPSNKVTEKGKDVELRCDPISGHTALYWYRQSLGQGLEFLIYFQGNSAPDKSGLPSDRFSAERTGGSVSTLTIQRTQQEDSAVYLCASSLNAGGYNEQFFGPGTRLTVL.

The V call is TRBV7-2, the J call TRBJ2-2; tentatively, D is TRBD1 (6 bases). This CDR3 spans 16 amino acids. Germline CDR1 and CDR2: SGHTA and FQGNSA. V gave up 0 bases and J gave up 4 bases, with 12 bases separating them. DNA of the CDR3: TGTGCCAGCAGCTTAGCGGGCAGGGGAAGCACCGGGGAGCTGTTTTTT. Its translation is CASSLAGRGSTGELFF.

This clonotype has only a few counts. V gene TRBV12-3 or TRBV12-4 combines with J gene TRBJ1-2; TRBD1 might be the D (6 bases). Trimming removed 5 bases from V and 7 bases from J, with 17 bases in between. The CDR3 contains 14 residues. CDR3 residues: CASSRDGGMGGYTF. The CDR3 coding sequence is TGTGCCAGCAGTCGAGACGGGGGCATGGGTGGCTACACCTTC.

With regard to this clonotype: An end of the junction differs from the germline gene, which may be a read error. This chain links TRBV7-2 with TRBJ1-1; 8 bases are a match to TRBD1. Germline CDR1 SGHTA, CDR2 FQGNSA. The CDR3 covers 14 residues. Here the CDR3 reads CASRYRGMNTGAFF. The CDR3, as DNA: TGTGCCAGCAGGTACAGGGGGATGAACACTGGAGCTTTCTTT.

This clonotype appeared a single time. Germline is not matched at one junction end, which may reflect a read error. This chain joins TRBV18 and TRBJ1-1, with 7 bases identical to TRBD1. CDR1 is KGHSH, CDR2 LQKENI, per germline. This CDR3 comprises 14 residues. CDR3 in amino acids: CVSSPWDRGAEAFF. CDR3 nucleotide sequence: TGTGTCAGCTCACCATGGGACAGAGGGGCTGAAGCTTTCTTT.

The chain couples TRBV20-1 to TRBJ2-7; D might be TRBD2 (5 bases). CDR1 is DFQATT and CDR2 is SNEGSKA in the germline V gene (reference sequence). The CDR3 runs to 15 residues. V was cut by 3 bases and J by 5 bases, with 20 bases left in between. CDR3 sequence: CSASYSGPLRNEQYF. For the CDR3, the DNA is TGCAGTGCTAGTTACAGCGGACCCCTTCGTAACGAGCAGTACTTC.

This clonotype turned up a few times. The CDR3 loop is CSVEGLAGEGTGNNEQFF. In DNA, the CDR3 is TGCAGCGTTGAGGGACTAGCGGGGGAGGGTACAGGTAACAATGAGCAGTTCTTC. The genes are TRBV29-1 and TRBJ2-1; TRBD2 aligns across 14 bases. The CDR3 has 18 residues. The germline CDR1 and CDR2 sequences are SQVTM and ANQGSEA. J was trimmed by 5 bases and V by 3 bases; bases with no gene match: 12.

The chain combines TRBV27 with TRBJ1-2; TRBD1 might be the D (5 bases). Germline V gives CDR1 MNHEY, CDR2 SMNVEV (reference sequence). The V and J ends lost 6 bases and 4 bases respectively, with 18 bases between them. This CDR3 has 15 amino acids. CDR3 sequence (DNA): TGTGCCAGCAGCCTCTCAGGGAGCCCCATCTATGGCTACACCTTC. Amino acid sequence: CASSLSGSPIYGYTF.

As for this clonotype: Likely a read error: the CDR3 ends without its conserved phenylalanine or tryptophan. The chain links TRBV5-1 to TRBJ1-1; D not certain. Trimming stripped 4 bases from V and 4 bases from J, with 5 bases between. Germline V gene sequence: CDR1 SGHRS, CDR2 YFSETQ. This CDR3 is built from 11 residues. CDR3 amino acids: CASSPGTEAFI. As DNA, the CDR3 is TGCGCCAGCAGCCCCGGCACTGAAGCTTTCATT.

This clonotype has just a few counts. As DNA, the CDR3 is TGTGCCAGCAGTGATGGGACAGCTGCAACTAATGAAAAACTGTTTTTT. Translation gives CASSDGTAATNEKLFF. The V gene is TRBV2, the J gene TRBJ1-4, with 7 bases identical to TRBD1. The CDR3 has 16 amino acids. V gave up 3 bases and J gave up 0 bases; unmatched junction bases: 4. Germline CDR1 reads SNHLY; CDR2 reads FYNNEI.